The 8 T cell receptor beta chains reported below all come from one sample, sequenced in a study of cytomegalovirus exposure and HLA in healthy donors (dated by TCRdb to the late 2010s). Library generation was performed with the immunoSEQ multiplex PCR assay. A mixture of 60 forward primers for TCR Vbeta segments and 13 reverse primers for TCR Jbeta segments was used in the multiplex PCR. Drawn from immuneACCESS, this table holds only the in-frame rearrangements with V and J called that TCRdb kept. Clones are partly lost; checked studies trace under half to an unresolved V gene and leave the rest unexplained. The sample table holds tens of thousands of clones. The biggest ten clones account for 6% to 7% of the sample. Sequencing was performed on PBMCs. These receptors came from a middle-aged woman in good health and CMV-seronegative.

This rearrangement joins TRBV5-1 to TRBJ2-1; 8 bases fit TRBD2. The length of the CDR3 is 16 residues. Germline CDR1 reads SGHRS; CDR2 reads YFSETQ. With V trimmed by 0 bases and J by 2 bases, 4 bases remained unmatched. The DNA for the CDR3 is TGCGCCAGCAGCTTGGGAAGCGGGGGTGCCTACAATGAGCAGTTCTTC. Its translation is CASSLGSGGAYNEQFF.

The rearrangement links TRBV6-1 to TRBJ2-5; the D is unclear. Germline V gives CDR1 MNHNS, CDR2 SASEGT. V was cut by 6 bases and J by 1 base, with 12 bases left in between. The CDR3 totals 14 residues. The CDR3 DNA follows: TGTGCCAGCAGCTTCGCAGGCACCCAAGAGACCCAGTACTTC. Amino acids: CASSFAGTQETQYF.

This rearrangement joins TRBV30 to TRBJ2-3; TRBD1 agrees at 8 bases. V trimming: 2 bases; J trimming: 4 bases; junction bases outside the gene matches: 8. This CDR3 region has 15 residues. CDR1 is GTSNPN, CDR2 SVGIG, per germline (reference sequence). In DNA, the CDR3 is TGTGCCTGGAGTCGGACAGGGAGTTTAGCAGATACGCAGTATTTT. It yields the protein CAWSRTGSLADTQYF.

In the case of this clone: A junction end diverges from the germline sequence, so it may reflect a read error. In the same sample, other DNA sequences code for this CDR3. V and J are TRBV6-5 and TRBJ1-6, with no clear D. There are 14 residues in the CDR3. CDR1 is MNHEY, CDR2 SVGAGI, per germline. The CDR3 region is CASSYSRPNSPLHF. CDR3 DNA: TGTGCCAGCAGTTACTCGCGGCCTAATTCACCCCTACACTTT.

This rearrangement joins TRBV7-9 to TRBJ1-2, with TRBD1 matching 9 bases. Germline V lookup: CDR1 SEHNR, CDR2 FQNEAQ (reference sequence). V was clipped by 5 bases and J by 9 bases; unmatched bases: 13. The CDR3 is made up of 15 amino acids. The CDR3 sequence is CASSPAGTGKRSYTF. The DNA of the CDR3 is TGTGCCAGCAGCCCAGCCGGGACAGGGAAAAGAAGCTACACCTTC.

The CDR3 sequence is CASSSRTAPYRGGSGTQYF. CDR3 in DNA: TGTGCCAGCAGCTCCAGGACGGCTCCGTACAGGGGAGGATCGGGGACCCAGTACTTC. The V and J genes are TRBV7-6 and TRBJ2-5, with D maybe TRBD1 (7 bases). The length of the CDR3 is 19 residues. Germline assignment: CDR1 SGHVS and CDR2 FNYEAQ. Trimming took off 4 bases at V and 7 bases at J, with 31 bases between the two ends.

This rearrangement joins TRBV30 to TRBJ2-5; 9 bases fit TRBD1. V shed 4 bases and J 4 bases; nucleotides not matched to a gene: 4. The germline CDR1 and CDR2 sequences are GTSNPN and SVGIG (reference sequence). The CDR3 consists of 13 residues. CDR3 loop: CAWKTGGRETQYF. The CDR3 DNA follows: TGTGCCTGGAAGACAGGGGGAAGAGAGACCCAGTACTTC.

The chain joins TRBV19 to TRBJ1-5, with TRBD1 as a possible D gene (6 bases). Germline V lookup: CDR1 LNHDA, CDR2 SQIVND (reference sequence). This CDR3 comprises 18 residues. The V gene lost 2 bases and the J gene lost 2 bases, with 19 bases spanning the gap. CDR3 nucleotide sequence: TGTGCCAGTAGTATAAGCGGGACAAGCTGGAGGCGCAATCAGCCCCAGCATTTT. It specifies CASSISGTSWRRNQPQHF. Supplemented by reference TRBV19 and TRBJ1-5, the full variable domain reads DGGITQSPKYLFRKEGQNVTLSCEQNLNHDAMYWYRQDPGQGLRLIYYSQIVNDFQKGDIAEGYSVSREKKESFPLTVTSAQKNPTAFYLCASSISGTSWRRNQPQHFGDGTRLSIL.